Listed here are 8 T cell receptor beta chains from one sample, sequenced in a study of OX40 agonist ivuxolimab in advanced cancers. Sequencing used immunoSEQ multiplex PCR; TCRdb keeps in-frame clones, though not all of them. The table has about 68,000 clones, 84% seen once; the top ten hold around 1.6%. The sample was CD4+ or CD8+ T cells sorted from blood, taken in a trial of the OX40 agonist ivuxolimab. These receptors all stem from an adult with an advanced solid tumor such as melanoma, head and neck, liver or kidney cancer.

The rearrangement joins TRBV6-1 to TRBJ2-3; no clear D gene. V lost 0 bases and J 8 bases, leaving 12 bases between the germline ends. Germline V gene data show CDR1 as MNHNS and CDR2 as SASEGT. CDR3 size: 14 residues. The CDR3 loop reads CASSEAHGLTTQYF. CDR3 DNA sequence: TGTGCCAGCAGTGAAGCGCATGGGCTAACTACGCAGTATTTT.

The chain has TRBV19 and TRBJ1-2; 9 positions agree with TRBD1. The CDR3 length is 13 residues. Germline CDR1 reads LNHDA; CDR2 reads SQIVND (reference sequence). V was clipped by 4 bases and J by 6 bases; unmatched bases: 3. CDR3 DNA sequence: TGTGCCAGTAGTACCACAGGGGGCGATGGCTACACCTTC. It is translated as CASSTTGGDGYTF.

The V and J genes are TRBV14 and TRBJ2-1, with D unresolved. The CDR3 spans 14 residues. Trimming took off 1 base at V and 9 bases at J, with 13 bases between the two ends. Looked up from germline, CDR1 is SGHDN and CDR2 is FVKESK. As DNA, the CDR3 is TGTGCCAGCAGCCAAGCTCTCGAGGCGTCTGAGCAGTTCTTC. The encoded protein is CASSQALEASEQFF.

CDR3 protein: CASSLVRENIQYF. The CDR3 bases are TGTGCCAGCAGCTTAGTCCGGGAAAACATTCAGTACTTC. The chain joins TRBV7-3 to TRBJ2-4; D not certain. Germline V CDR1 and CDR2: SGHTA, FQGTGA. This CDR3 comprises 13 residues. Trimming pared 2 bases from V and 5 bases from J, leaving 7 bases between.

The CDR3 loop reads CASSPQGDDYGYTF. For the CDR3, the DNA is TGTGCCAGCAGCCCCCAGGGAGATGACTATGGCTACACCTTC. The chain recombines TRBV7-2 with TRBJ1-2; D possibly corresponds to TRBD1 (5 bases). Trimming left V 5 bases short and J 3 bases short, with 13 bases between. Germline loops: CDR1 SGHTA, CDR2 FQGNSA. This CDR3 spans 14 amino acids.

This chain uses TRBV7-2 with TRBJ2-4, with D possibly TRBD2 on 6 matching bases. The germline gives CDR1 SGHTA, CDR2 FQGNSA. The ends were cut back, 1 base at V and 8 bases at J, with 6 bases in the middle. The CDR3 is 12 residues long. CDR3 in amino acids: CASSLGGDIQYF. In DNA, the CDR3 is TGTGCCAGCAGCTTAGGCGGGGACATTCAGTACTTC.

The CDR3 DNA follows: TGTGCTAGGCCCTACGGGGAGAGCTCCTACGAGCAGTACTTC. This encodes CARPYGESSYEQYF. The chain uses TRBV12-5 and TRBJ2-7, with D maybe TRBD2 (5 bases). Germline V gene data show CDR1 as LGHNT and CDR2 as FRNRAP. The CDR3 runs to 14 residues. The V end was cut by 9 bases, the J end by 0 bases, with 15 bases between.

The chain has TRBV5-1 and TRBJ2-3; TRBD1 aligns across 7 bases. V shed 0 bases, J shed 2 bases, and the junction held 9 bases outside the gene matches. This CDR3 has 17 residues. Germline loops: CDR1 SGHRS, CDR2 YFSETQ. CDR3 in DNA: TGCGCCAGCAGCTTGGCCAACACAGGGGAAATCACAGATACGCAGTATTTT. It encodes CASSLANTGEITDTQYF.